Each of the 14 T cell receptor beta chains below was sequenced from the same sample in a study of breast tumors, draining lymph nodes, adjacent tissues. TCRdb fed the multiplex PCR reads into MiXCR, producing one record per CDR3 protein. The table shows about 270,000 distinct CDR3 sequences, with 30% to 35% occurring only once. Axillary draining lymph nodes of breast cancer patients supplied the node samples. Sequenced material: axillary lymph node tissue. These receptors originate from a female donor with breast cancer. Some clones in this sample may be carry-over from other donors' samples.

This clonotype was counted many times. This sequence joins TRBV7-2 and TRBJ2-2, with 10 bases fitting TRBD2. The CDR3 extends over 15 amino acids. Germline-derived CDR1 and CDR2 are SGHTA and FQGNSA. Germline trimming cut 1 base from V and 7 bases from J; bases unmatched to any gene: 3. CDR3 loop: CASSLGLAGGGELFF. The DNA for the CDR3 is TGTGCCAGCAGCTTAGGACTAGCGGGCGGCGGGGAGCTGTTTTTT.

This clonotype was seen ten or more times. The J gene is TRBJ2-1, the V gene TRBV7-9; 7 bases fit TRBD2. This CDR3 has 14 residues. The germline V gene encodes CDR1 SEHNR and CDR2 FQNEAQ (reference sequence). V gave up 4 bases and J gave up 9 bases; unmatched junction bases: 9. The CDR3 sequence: CASSSGTSGGEQFF. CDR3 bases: TGTGCCAGCAGCTCCGGGACTTCGGGGGGTGAGCAGTTCTTC. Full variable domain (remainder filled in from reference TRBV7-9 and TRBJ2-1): DTGVSQNPRHKITKRGQNVTFRCDPISEHNRLYWYRQTLGQGPEFLTYFQNEAQLEKSRLLSDRFSAERPKGSFSTLEIQRTEQGDSAMYLCASSSGTSGGEQFFGPGTRLTVL.

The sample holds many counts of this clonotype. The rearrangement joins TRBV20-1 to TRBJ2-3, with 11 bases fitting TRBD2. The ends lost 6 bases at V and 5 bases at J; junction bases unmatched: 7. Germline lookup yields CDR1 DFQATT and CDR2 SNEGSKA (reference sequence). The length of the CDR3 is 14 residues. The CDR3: CSASTSGSGDTQYF. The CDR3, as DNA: TGCAGTGCAAGTACTAGCGGGAGTGGAGATACGCAGTATTTT.

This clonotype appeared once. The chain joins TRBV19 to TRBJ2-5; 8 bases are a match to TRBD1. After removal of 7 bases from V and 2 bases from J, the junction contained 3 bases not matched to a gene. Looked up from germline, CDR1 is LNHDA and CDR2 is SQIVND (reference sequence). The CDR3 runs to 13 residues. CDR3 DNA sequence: TGTGCCAGTAACCGACAGGGGCAAGAGACCCAGTACTTC. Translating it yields CASNRQGQETQYF. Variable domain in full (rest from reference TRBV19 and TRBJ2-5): DGGITQSPKYLFRKEGQNVTLSCEQNLNHDAMYWYRQDPGQGLRLIYYSQIVNDFQKGDIAEGYSVSREKKESFPLTVTSAQKNPTAFYLCASNRQGQETQYFGPGTRLLVL.

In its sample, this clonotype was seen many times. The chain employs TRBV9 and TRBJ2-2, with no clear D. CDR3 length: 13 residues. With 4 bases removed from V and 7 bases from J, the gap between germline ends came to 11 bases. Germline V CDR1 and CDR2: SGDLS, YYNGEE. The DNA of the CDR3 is TGTGCCAGCAGCTGGGCCGTGGGCGGGGAGCTGTTTTTT. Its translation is CASSWAVGGELFF.

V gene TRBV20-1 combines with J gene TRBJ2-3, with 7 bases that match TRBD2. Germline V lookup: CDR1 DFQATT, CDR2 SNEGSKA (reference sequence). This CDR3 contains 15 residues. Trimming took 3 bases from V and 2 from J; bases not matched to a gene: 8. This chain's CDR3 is CSARNPGGFTDTQYF. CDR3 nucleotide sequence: TGCAGTGCTAGGAATCCGGGGGGTTTCACAGATACGCAGTATTTT.

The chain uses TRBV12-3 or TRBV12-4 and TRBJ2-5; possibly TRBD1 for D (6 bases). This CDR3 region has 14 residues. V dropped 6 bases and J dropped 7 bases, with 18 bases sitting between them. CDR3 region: CASSDGGYPWTQYF. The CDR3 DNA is TGTGCCAGCAGCGATGGGGGCTATCCTTGGACCCAGTACTTC.

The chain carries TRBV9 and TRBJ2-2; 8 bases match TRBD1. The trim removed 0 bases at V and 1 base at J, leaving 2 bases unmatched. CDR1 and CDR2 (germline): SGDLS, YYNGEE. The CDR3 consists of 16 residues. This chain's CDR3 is CASSVGGTGNTGELFF. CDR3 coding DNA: TGTGCCAGCAGCGTAGGAGGGACAGGGAACACCGGGGAGCTGTTTTTT.

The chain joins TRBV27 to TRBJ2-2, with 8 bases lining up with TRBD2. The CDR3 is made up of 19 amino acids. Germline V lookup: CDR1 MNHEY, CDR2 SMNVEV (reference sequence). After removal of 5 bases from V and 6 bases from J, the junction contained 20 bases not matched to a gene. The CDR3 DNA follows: TGTGCCAGCAGTCCCTTAGCCTTTGGCGGGAGGAGTAGGCCCGGGGAGCTGTTTTTT. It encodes CASSPLAFGGRSRPGELFF.

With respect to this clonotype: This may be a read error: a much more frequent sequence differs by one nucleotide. The CDR3 nucleotides are TGTGCCAGCAGTTTAGGGGCGGGGGCGCCCCAGCATTTT. Translation: CASSLGAGAPQHF. The V and J genes are TRBV12-3 or TRBV12-4 and TRBJ1-5; D may be TRBD1 (6 bases). V was pared by 1 base and J by 9 bases, with 10 bases between. The CDR3 covers 13 residues.

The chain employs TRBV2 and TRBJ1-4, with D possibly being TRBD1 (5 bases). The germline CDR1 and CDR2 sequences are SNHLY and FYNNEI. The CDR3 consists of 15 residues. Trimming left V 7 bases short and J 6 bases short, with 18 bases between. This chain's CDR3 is CASIGTGREHEKLFF. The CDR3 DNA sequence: TGTGCCAGCATAGGGACCGGGCGAGAACATGAAAAACTGTTTTTT.

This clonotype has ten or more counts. CDR3 sequence reads: CASTTSGRSVTGELFF. The CDR3, as DNA: TGTGCCAGTACGACTAGCGGGAGATCGGTCACCGGGGAGCTGTTTTTT. The chain links TRBV19 to TRBJ2-2, with 12 bases that match TRBD2. V lost 7 bases to trimming and J lost 4 bases; unmatched junction nucleotides: 7. The CDR3 covers 16 residues. CDR1 and CDR2 from the germline V gene are LNHDA and SQIVND (reference sequence).

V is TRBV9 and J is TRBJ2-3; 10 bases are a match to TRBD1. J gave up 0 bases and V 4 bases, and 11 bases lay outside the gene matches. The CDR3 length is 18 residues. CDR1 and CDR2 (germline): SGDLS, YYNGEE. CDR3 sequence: CASSLRDRGLKSTDTQYF. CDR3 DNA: TGTGCCAGCAGCCTCCGGGACAGGGGTTTGAAAAGCACAGATACGCAGTATTTT.

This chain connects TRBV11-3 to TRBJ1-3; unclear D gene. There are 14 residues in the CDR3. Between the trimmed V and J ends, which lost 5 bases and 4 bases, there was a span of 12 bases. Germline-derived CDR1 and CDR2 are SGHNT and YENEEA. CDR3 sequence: CASSPGSLGNTIYF. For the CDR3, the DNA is TGTGCCAGCAGCCCGGGGTCCCTCGGAAACACCATATATTTT.